The sequence of this T cell receptor (beta chain) was determined in a study of blood T cell repertoires in COVID-19. Across the study: PBMCs, B-cell-depleted T cells, or T cells provided the cDNA or gDNA that made up the material.

Original processing methods: Estimated nucleated cell counts came from reference gene primer amplification. Here immunoSEQ multiplex PCR was the method, and the copy in TCRdb shows in-frame clones only, minus some. V, J and clone size are those of that table, while D and trimming were read from the DNA. Of over 85,000 clones listed, 70% to 90% are singletons. Trimming removed 0 bases from V and 6 bases from J; junction bases left unmatched: 14. The germline CDR1 and CDR2 sequences are LGHNA and YSLEER. This CDR3 comprises 18 residues. This clone has just a few counts. Specimen: peripheral blood. The chain is built from TRBV4-3 and TRBJ2-5, with 9 bases aligning to TRBD2. This TCR derives from a man between 50 and 59 years old with active COVID-19. The CDR3 DNA reads as TGCGCCAGCAGCCAAGATGGGGGCAGTGGCGGGGGGGCGAAGACCCAGTACTTC. It yields the protein CASSQDGGSGGGAKTQYF.